This entry features one TCR beta chain sequence. The antigen is undetermined. This entry belongs to a study of beta chain features in type 1 diabetes. Study details: Taken together, all samples contributed more than 90,000,000 examined sorted cells.

The investigators reverse transcribed all of the isolated RNA, so they sequenced expressed TCRB transcripts. TCRdb keeps only in-frame clones here, not all; method: immunoSEQ multiplex PCR. Of nearly 250,000 clones listed, 68% are singletons. Sorting produced populations that all topped 95% purity. Study observations and caveats: For patients and controls alike, PCR might favor shorter templates to the same degree. Naive, central memory and regulatory TCRB repertoires appeared more similar among patients than healthy donors.

The sequence came from a young man in good health. What was sequenced was naive CD4+ T cells from blood.

CDR3 sequence (DNA): TGTGCCTGGCGATCCGGGGAGGTCAAAAACATTCAGTACTTC. As protein: CAWRSGEVKNIQYF. The gene calls are TRBV30 and TRBJ2-4, with D perhaps matching TRBD2 (6 bases). The V gene's germline CDR1 is GTSNPN and CDR2 SVGIG (reference sequence). This CDR3 comprises 14 residues. Trimming stripped 5 bases from V and 3 bases from J, with 14 bases between.